This entry features one TCR beta chain sequence. The sample is drawn from a study of blood T cell repertoires in COVID-19. At the level of the study: PBMCs, B-cell-depleted T cells, or T cells provided the cDNA or gDNA that made up the material.

Germline CDR1 is SGHKS and CDR2 is YYEKEE (reference sequence). V gave up 0 bases and J gave up 1 base, with 7 bases separating them. This CDR3 contains 15 residues. Source study methods: Reference gene primers were amplified, and this amplification served to estimate nucleated cell counts. Repertoires were generated with immunoSEQ multiplex PCR, while TCRdb's copy carries only in-frame clones and drops some. From that table come the V and J calls and clone size; the DNA was used to work out D and trimming. The table records around 170,000 clones, roughly 87% of them present only once. Residents of 20 to 25 US areas, aged about 18 to 100 years, made up the participants.

The clonotype was recovered from a woman in her fifties or sixties who had recovered from COVID-19. The rearrangement joins TRBV5-5 to TRBJ2-2; no clear D. Sequencing input: PBMCs or T cells enriched from blood (not recorded which). The CDR3 DNA is TGTGCCAGCAGCTTGGGGCGGAGGAACACCGGGGAGCTGTTTTTT. Protein product: CASSLGRRNTGELFF.